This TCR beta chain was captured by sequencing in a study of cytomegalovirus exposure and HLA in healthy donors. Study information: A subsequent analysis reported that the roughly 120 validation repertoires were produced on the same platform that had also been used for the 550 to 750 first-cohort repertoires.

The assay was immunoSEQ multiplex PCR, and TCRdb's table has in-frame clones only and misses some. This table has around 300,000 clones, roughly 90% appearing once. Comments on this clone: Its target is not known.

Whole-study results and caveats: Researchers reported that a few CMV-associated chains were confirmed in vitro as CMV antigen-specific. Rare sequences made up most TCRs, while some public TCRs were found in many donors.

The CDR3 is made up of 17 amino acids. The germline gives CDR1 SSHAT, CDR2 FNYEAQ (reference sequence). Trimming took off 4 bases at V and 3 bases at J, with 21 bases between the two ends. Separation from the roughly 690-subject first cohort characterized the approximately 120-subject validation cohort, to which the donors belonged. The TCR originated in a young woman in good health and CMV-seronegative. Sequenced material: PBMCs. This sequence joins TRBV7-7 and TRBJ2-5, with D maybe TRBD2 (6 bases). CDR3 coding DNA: TGTGCCAGCAGCTCCGGACCCGGCGGGGATGCGGAAGAGACCCAGTACTTC. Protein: CASSSGPGGDAEETQYF.